One sample yielded the 25 T cell receptor beta chains listed below, sequenced in a study of T cells after yellow fever vaccination. TCRdb re-called the 5' RACE reads with MiXCR, one entry per CDR3 protein. The table has 450,000 to 550,000 distinct CDR3 sequences, roughly a fifth seen once; the top ten hold approximately 15%. The sequencing here drew on PBMCs, taken 15 days after the yellow fever booster vaccination. The source of these receptors is a man aged 30-40 years who received the YFV17D yellow fever vaccine.

This clonotype has a handful of counts. V usage is TRBV29-1 and J usage is TRBJ1-1; the D gene is possibly TRBD1 (6 bases). Germline assignment: CDR1 SQVTM and CDR2 ANQGSEA. V lost 6 bases to trimming and J lost 1 base, with 9 bases between them. This CDR3 is 12 amino acids long. In DNA, the CDR3 is TGCAGCGTCCGGGGACAGAACACTGAAGCTTTCTTT. It encodes CSVRGQNTEAFF. Based on the CDR3 plus reference TRBV29-1 and TRBJ1-1, the full variable domain is SAVISQKPSRDICQRGTSLTIQCQVDSQVTMMFWYRQQPGQSLTLIATANQGSEATYESGFVIDKFPISRPNLTFSTLTVSNMSPEDSSIYLCSVRGQNTEAFFGQGTRLTVV.

There are a few counts of this clonotype. The chain links TRBV4-2 to TRBJ2-1, with 8 bases identical to TRBD2. Germline CDR1 LGHNA, CDR2 YNFKEQ. The ends lost 10 bases at V and 0 bases at J; junction bases unmatched: 8. The CDR3 loop spans 15 amino acids. In DNA, the CDR3 is TGTGCCACCTCCCTAAGCGGGAGCTCCTACAATGAGCAGTTCTTC. It translates to CATSLSGSSYNEQFF.

This clonotype was seen only a few times. The chain has TRBV28 and TRBJ1-6, with D unresolved. With 7 bases removed from V and 4 bases from J, the gap between germline ends came to 8 bases. Germline CDR1 and CDR2: MDHEN and SYDVKM. This CDR3 is 13 amino acids long. The CDR3 reads CASNGPYNSPLHF. CDR3 in DNA: TGTGCCAGCAATGGCCCGTATAATTCACCCCTCCACTTT.

This clonotype occurred a few times. The V gene is TRBV7-2, the J gene TRBJ2-7; 7 bases map to TRBD2. The V gene's germline CDR1 is SGHTA and CDR2 FQGNSA. Unmatched junction bases numbered 7, after V lost 2 bases and J lost 3 bases. The CDR3 runs to 15 residues. CDR3 sequence (DNA): TGTGCCAGCAGCTTACCGCTAGCGGCCCTCTACGAGCAGTACTTC. It is translated as CASSLPLAALYEQYF.

In this sample, this clonotype turned up a few times. The chain recombines TRBV7-9 with TRBJ1-5, with unresolved D. Germline V CDR1 and CDR2: SEHNR, FQNEAQ (reference sequence). V was shortened by 1 base and J by 3 bases, with 10 bases between the two germline ends. This CDR3 has 15 residues. The CDR3 region has the DNA TGTGCCAGCAGCTTAGGCCCTACCCCCAATCAGCCCCAGCATTTT. Its translation: CASSLGPTPNQPQHF.

The rearrangement joins TRBV5-1 to TRBJ2-7, with D perhaps being TRBD1 or TRBD2 (5 bases each). The CDR3 runs to 14 residues. The germline gives CDR1 SGHRS, CDR2 YFSETQ. V was shortened by 0 bases and J by 1 base, with 8 bases between the two germline ends. As DNA, the CDR3 is TGCGCCAGCAGCTTGGAATGGGGGTCCTACGAGCAGTACTTC. Amino acid sequence: CASSLEWGSYEQYF.

This clonotype was recorded a few times. DNA for the CDR3: TGTGCCAGCAGTTTAATTTGGGATACGCAGTATTTT. Its protein is CASSLIWDTQYF. The chain joins TRBV12-3 or TRBV12-4 to TRBJ2-3; D not resolved. Trimming removed 2 bases from V and 6 bases from J, with 6 bases in between. The CDR3 is made up of 12 amino acids.

V gene TRBV20-1 combines with J gene TRBJ2-7; D possibly corresponds to TRBD1 (5 bases). The CDR3 has 13 amino acids. The germline V gene has CDR1 DFQATT and CDR2 SNEGSKA (reference sequence). V was shortened by 3 bases and J by 2 bases, with 11 bases between the two germline ends. DNA of the CDR3: TGCAGTGCTAGTGGTGACAGCGCCTACGAGCAGTACTTC. The encoded protein is CSASGDSAYEQYF.

This clonotype has only one observation. The chain recombines TRBV27 with TRBJ2-3, with no clear D. V was pared by 2 bases and J by 6 bases, with 9 bases between. The germline V gene encodes CDR1 MNHEY and CDR2 SMNVEV (reference sequence). The CDR3 loop spans 13 amino acids. The CDR3 reads CASSLMFSDTQYF. DNA for the CDR3: TGTGCCAGCAGTTTAATGTTCAGTGATACGCAGTATTTT.

This clonotype appeared a few times. The chain joins TRBV7-6 to TRBJ2-7; 10 nucleotides agree with TRBD2. V shed 8 bases and J 7 bases; nucleotides not matched to a gene: 8. Germline V gene lookup returns CDR1 SGHVS and CDR2 FNYEAQ. CDR3 length equals 13 residues. The CDR3: CASGIAGGIEQYF. CDR3 coding DNA: TGTGCCAGCGGAATAGCGGGGGGCATTGAGCAGTACTTC.

This chain joins TRBV29-1 and TRBJ2-3; no clear D. This CDR3 has 10 residues. The germline V gene has CDR1 SQVTM and CDR2 ANQGSEA. The V and J ends lost 4 bases and 6 bases respectively, with 5 bases between them. CDR3 sequence: CSVVIDTQYF. As DNA, the CDR3 is TGCAGCGTTGTAATCGATACGCAGTATTTT.

This clonotype has a count of ten or more. The rearrangement uses TRBV4-3 and TRBJ2-5, with D possibly TRBD2 on 6 matching bases. CDR1 and CDR2 (germline): LGHNA, YSLEER. V was shortened by 1 base and J by 4 bases, with 7 bases between the two germline ends. The CDR3 extends over 13 amino acids. The DNA of the CDR3 is TGCGCCAGCAGCCAAGGGGGAGGAGAGACCCAGTACTTC. It is translated as CASSQGGGETQYF.

J is TRBJ2-7 and V is TRBV4-3; 7 bases are a match to TRBD2. This CDR3 has 14 amino acids. Germline assignment: CDR1 LGHNA and CDR2 YSLEER. With V trimmed by 2 bases and J by 1 base, 2 bases remained unmatched. As DNA, the CDR3 is TGCGCCAGCAGCCAACAGCGGGGTTCCTACGAGCAGTACTTC. Protein sequence: CASSQQRGSYEQYF.

This clonotype was observed a few times. V and J are TRBV29-1 and TRBJ2-3; possible D gene TRBD2, 6 bases. The CDR3 is made up of 14 amino acids. Germline lookup yields CDR1 SQVTM and CDR2 ANQGSEA. V dropped 1 base and J dropped 2 bases, with 10 bases sitting between them. CDR3 nucleotide sequence: TGCAGCGTTGAAGGCGGGGTACCCACAGATACGCAGTATTTT. Translating gives CSVEGGVPTDTQYF.

This clonotype was seen more than once but under ten times. This chain joins TRBV12-3 or TRBV12-4 and TRBJ2-5; the match to TRBD2 covers 11 bases. The CDR3 extends over 17 amino acids. V lost 3 bases and J lost 5; bases outside the gene matches: 11. The CDR3 spells CASSLRGLLAGGETQYF. As DNA, the CDR3 is TGTGCCAGCAGTTTGAGAGGATTATTAGCGGGAGGGGAGACCCAGTACTTC.

The genes are TRBV9 and TRBJ2-1, with D unclear. Trimming pared 4 bases from V and 9 bases from J, leaving 14 bases between. Germline CDR1 is SGDLS and CDR2 is YYNGEE. The CDR3 is 13 amino acids. In DNA form, the CDR3 reads TGTGCCAGCAGCTTACCCGGTGTATCTGAGCAGTTCTTC. Amino acid sequence: CASSLPGVSEQFF.

This chain uses TRBV6-4 with TRBJ1-6; D is perhaps TRBD1 (6 bases). This CDR3 is 13 amino acids long. The V end was cut by 3 bases, the J end by 9 bases, with 9 bases between. Germline V gene sequence: CDR1 MRHNA, CDR2 SNTAGT. The CDR3 coding sequence is TGTGCCAGCAGTGAAAACAGGGCTTCACCCCTCCACTTT. The encoded protein is CASSENRASPLHF.

This clonotype was seen only a few times. This chain joins TRBV20-1 and TRBJ2-1; 9 positions agree with TRBD2. The CDR3 contains 14 residues. J was trimmed by 7 bases and V by 4 bases; bases with no gene match: 8. Germline assignment: CDR1 DFQATT and CDR2 SNEGSKA (reference sequence). CDR3 nucleotides: TGCAGTGCTATCCGTGCGGGAGGGGGTAATGAGCAGTTCTTC. This sequence encodes CSAIRAGGGNEQFF.

The rearrangement joins TRBV20-1 to TRBJ2-4; D possibly corresponds to TRBD2 (6 bases). Trimming removed 0 bases from V and 3 bases from J, with 15 bases in between. CDR1 is DFQATT, CDR2 SNEGSKA, per germline (reference sequence). CDR3 length: 16 residues. CDR3 protein: CSARDPAGGVKNIQYF. The DNA for the CDR3 is TGCAGTGCTAGAGATCCAGCGGGTGGGGTCAAAAACATTCAGTACTTC.

The chain couples TRBV7-3 to TRBJ2-5; 11 bases are shared with TRBD2. J lost 1 base, V lost 5 bases, and 6 bases had no gene match. Germline CDR1 is SGHTA and CDR2 is FQGTGA. The CDR3 sequence is 16 residues long. The CDR3 DNA reads as TGTGCCAGCAGCCCGGGGACTAGCGGATTCCAAGAGACCCAGTACTTC. The encoded protein is CASSPGTSGFQETQYF.

In its sample, this clonotype was seen a few times. V and J are TRBV24-1 and TRBJ2-5; 7 bases are shared with TRBD2. Looked up from germline, CDR1 is KGHDR and CDR2 is SFDVKD. V lost 5 bases to trimming and J lost 2 bases; unmatched junction nucleotides: 4. The CDR3 consists of 14 residues. CDR3 bases: TGTGCCACCAGTGTTTCGGGAGGACAAGAGACCCAGTACTTC. Translated: CATSVSGGQETQYF.

The rearrangement links TRBV7-3 to TRBJ1-1; D remains ambiguous. The CDR3 length is 13 residues. Germline V gene lookup returns CDR1 SGHTA and CDR2 FQGTGA. The ends were cut back, 3 bases at V and 1 base at J, with 6 bases in the middle. The CDR3 nucleotides are TGTGCCAGCAGCTTGATAGAGAACACTGAAGCTTTCTTT. It translates to CASSLIENTEAFF.

This chain connects TRBV7-2 to TRBJ2-1; 9 bases agree with TRBD2. Germline V gene data show CDR1 as SGHTA and CDR2 as FQGNSA. Trimming removed 5 bases from V and 8 bases from J; junction bases left unmatched: 7. The length of the CDR3 is 14 residues. In nucleotides, the CDR3 is TGTGCCAGCAGCGGAGATAGCGGGAGAGATGAGCAGTTCTTC. It codes for CASSGDSGRDEQFF.

The CDR3 DNA reads TGTGCCAGCAGCCGGGACAGAATAAGCAATCAGCCCCAGCATTTT. It codes for CASSRDRISNQPQHF. The rearrangement uses TRBV6-2 or TRBV6-3 and TRBJ1-5; 7 bases map to TRBD1. V lost 6 bases and J lost 1; bases outside the gene matches: 6. The CDR3 is made up of 15 amino acids. Germline values: CDR1 MNHEY, CDR2 SVGEGT.

V is TRBV27 and J is TRBJ1-6, with 8 positions matching TRBD1. The trim removed 0 bases at V and 9 bases at J, leaving 10 bases unmatched. The CDR3 has 17 residues. Germline values: CDR1 MNHEY, CDR2 SMNVEV (reference sequence). CDR3 region: CASSLSMRQGTASPLHF. CDR3 bases: TGTGCCAGCAGTTTATCGATGCGACAGGGGACGGCTTCACCCCTCCACTTT.